Below, 14 T cell receptor beta chains from the same sample are listed, as sequenced in a study of cytomegalovirus exposure and HLA in healthy donors. The PCR was carried out with 60 Vbeta primers and 13 Jbeta primers. Assay used: immunoSEQ multiplex PCR; TCRdb lists only in-frame clones, some missing. Here the sample spans roughly 200,000 clones, 65% to 85% being singletons. Sequenced input: PBMCs. Every receptor here comes from a boy under 10 years old in good health and CMV-seronegative.

This clone was counted only a few times. V gene TRBV6-6 combines with J gene TRBJ1-1; D is unresolved. Per the germline V gene, CDR1 is MNHNY and CDR2 is SVGAGI (reference sequence). V lost 7 bases and J 0 bases, leaving 12 bases between the germline ends. This CDR3 is built from 14 residues. Here the CDR3 DNA reads TGTGCCAGCACCAACCCGGGGTTGAACACTGAAGCTTTCTTT. Translation gives CASTNPGLNTEAFF.

This clone was picked up one time. This sequence joins TRBV23-1 and TRBJ2-7, with D maybe TRBD2 (6 bases). TRBV23-1 is flagged as an ORF with uncertain function. The CDR3 loop spans 12 amino acids. Trimming stripped 4 bases from V and 6 bases from J, with 10 bases between. The CDR3 spells CASSRGGTEQYF. The DNA of the CDR3 is TGCGCCAGCAGTCGTGGCGGGACCGAGCAGTACTTC.

The J gene is TRBJ1-4, the V gene TRBV9, with 11 bases aligning to TRBD1. V was pared by 3 bases and J by 3 bases, with 1 base of the junction left unmatched. Germline V lookup: CDR1 SGDLS, CDR2 YYNGEE. The CDR3 is 15 amino acids. The CDR3 coding sequence is TGTGCCAGCAGCGGGGGACAGGGGGCTAATGAAAAACTGTTTTTT. It codes for CASSGGQGANEKLFF.

This chain joins TRBV28 and TRBJ2-2; no reliable D call. Trimming removed 5 bases from V and 1 base from J, with 5 bases in between. Germline-derived CDR1 and CDR2 are MDHEN and SYDVKM. The CDR3 contains 13 residues. In DNA, the CDR3 is TGTGCCAGCAGTCCTCGGAACACCGGGGAGCTGTTTTTT. It encodes CASSPRNTGELFF.

The gene calls are TRBV11-2 and TRBJ1-6; 12 nucleotides line up with TRBD1. The V and J ends lost 5 bases and 10 bases, in that order; junction bases with no gene match: 6. Germline lookup yields CDR1 SGHAT and CDR2 FQNNGV. The CDR3 sequence is 15 residues long. The CDR3 region is CASSPGQGAGSPLHF. CDR3 sequence (DNA): TGTGCCAGCAGCCCGGGACAGGGGGCTGGGTCACCCCTCCACTTT.

In regard to this clone: The DNA is omitted, as the CDR3 cannot be located on it reliably, and the CDR3 follows TCRdb's listing. This chain joins TRBV19 and TRBJ1-2; the listed D gene, TRBD1, was not tested against the DNA. Germline V gene data show CDR1 as LNHDA and CDR2 as SQIVND (reference sequence). The CDR3 is 14 residues long, counting both termini. CDR3 sequence reads: CASTSGQGHGGYTF.

The chain recombines TRBV11-2 with TRBJ2-1, with 9 positions matching TRBD2. The CDR3 totals 16 residues. The germline V gene has CDR1 SGHAT and CDR2 FQNNGV. V lost 4 bases and J lost 8; bases outside the gene matches: 12. The CDR3 DNA sequence: TGTGCCAGCAGCTCAAAGGTAGCGGGAGTCGAATATGAGCAGTTCTTC. Protein product: CASSSKVAGVEYEQFF.

V usage is TRBV7-9 and J usage is TRBJ2-5; TRBD1 matches at 9 bases. V lost 5 bases to trimming and J lost 1 base; unmatched junction nucleotides: 14. The CDR3 runs 18 residues. Germline-derived CDR1 and CDR2 are SEHNR and FQNEAQ (reference sequence). CDR3 DNA sequence: TGTGCCAGCAGCCATGATCTTACCGGGACAGGGATCCAAGAGACCCAGTACTTC. Translated: CASSHDLTGTGIQETQYF.

This rearrangement joins TRBV19 to TRBJ1-5; TRBD1 matches at 8 bases. Germline values: CDR1 LNHDA, CDR2 SQIVND (reference sequence). Losses at the gene ends were 6 bases for V and 9 bases for J; bases not matched to a gene: 7. The CDR3 has 13 residues. CDR3: CASRPGGIWPQHF. The CDR3 coding sequence is TGTGCCAGTAGGCCAGGGGGCATCTGGCCCCAGCATTTT.

The genes are TRBV2 and TRBJ1-4, with D perhaps matching TRBD1 (5 bases). The CDR3 has 13 amino acids. Deletions cut 6 bases from V and 7 bases from J, with 12 bases between. CDR1 and CDR2 (germline): SNHLY, FYNNEI. CDR3 bases: TGTGCCAGCAGCCCCAACGGGGGTGAAAAACTGTTTTTT. Translating it yields CASSPNGGEKLFF.

The V and J genes are TRBV15 and TRBJ1-2; no clear D gene. CDR1 and CDR2 (germline): LNHNV, YYDKDF (reference sequence). V was shortened by 0 bases and J by 3 bases, with 8 bases between the two germline ends. This CDR3 region has 14 residues. The CDR3 is CATSRDRAHYGYTF. CDR3 coding DNA: TGTGCCACCAGCAGAGATCGCGCCCACTATGGCTACACCTTC.

The gene calls are TRBV2 and TRBJ2-3, with D possibly TRBD1 on 7 matching bases. The germline V gene has CDR1 SNHLY and CDR2 FYNNEI. V shed 7 bases and J shed 4 bases, with 9 bases lying between them. The CDR3 consists of 12 residues. CDR3 in amino acids: CASTGGPDTQYF. In DNA, the CDR3 is TGTGCCAGCACAGGGGGGCCAGATACGCAGTATTTT. Based on the CDR3 plus reference TRBV2 and TRBJ2-3, the full variable domain is EPEVTQTPSHQVTQMGQEVILRCVPISNHLYFYWYRQILGQKVEFLVSFYNNEISEKSEIFDDQFSVERPDGSNFTLKIRSTKLEDSAMYFCASTGGPDTQYFGPGTRLTVL.

The chain joins TRBV7-2 to TRBJ2-5; TRBD2 matches 11 bases. V dropped 5 bases and J dropped 8; count of bases not matched to a gene: 19. There are 18 residues in the CDR3. The V gene's germline CDR1 is SGHTA and CDR2 FQGNSA. CDR3 protein: CASSLWITSGGHQGTQYF. The CDR3 DNA reads TGTGCCAGCAGCCTTTGGATTACTAGCGGGGGTCACCAAGGAACCCAGTACTTC. Looking up the rest from reference TRBV7-2 and TRBJ2-5 gives the full variable domain: GAGVSQSPSNKVTEKGKDVELRCDPISGHTALYWYRQSLGQGLEFLIYFQGNSAPDKSGLPSDRFSAERTGGSVSTLTIQRTQQEDSAVYLCASSLWITSGGHQGTQYFGPGTRLLVL.

The chain combines TRBV11-3 with TRBJ2-7; no clear D. V was cut by 1 base and J by 5 bases, with 9 bases left in between. Germline loops: CDR1 SGHNT, CDR2 YENEEA. This CDR3 region has 13 residues. The CDR3 protein is CASSLGLDHEQYF. The CDR3 nucleotides read TGTGCCAGCAGCTTAGGGCTAGACCACGAGCAGTACTTC.